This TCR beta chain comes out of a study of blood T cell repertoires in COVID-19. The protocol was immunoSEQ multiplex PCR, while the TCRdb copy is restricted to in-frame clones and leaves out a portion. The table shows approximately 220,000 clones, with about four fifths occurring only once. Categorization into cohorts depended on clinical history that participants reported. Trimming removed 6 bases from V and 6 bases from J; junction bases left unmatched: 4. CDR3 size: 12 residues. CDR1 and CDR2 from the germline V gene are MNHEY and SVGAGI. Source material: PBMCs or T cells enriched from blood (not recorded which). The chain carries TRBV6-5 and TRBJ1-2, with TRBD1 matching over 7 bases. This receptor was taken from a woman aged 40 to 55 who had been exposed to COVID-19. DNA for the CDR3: TGTGCCAGCAGCCCCGGACAGGATGGCTACACCTTC. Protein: CASSPGQDGYTF.